Described below is a single T cell receptor beta chain sequence and its context. The antigen it recognizes is unknown. One base away there is no much larger clone; base qualities are not given. A cohort of about 31 patients with locally advanced or metastatic urothelial carcinoma, treated at Memorial Sloan Kettering on a trial protocol, was included. Peripheral blood mononuclear cells were collected pretreatment and during treatment, with between 1 and 8 total time points obtained per patient. The Qiagen DNeasy Blood extraction kit was used to purify genomic DNA from total PBMCs and from tumor samples. PBMCs were collected pretreatment and during treatment, and were isolated and stored as previously described. The sample is drawn from a study of PD-L1 blockade in urothelial cancer (dated by TCRdb to 2015 to 2018). Background for the entire study: All patients started therapy in the mid-2010s and received atezolizumab 1,200 mg intravenously every 3 weeks. Blood samples were analyzed at 3 weeks after treatment start (second dose) and at 6 weeks after treatment start. Pretreatment tumor samples, along with matched peripheral blood collected serially before and after atezolizumab treatment, underwent TCR sequencing. Patients had an ECOG performance status of 0 or 1 and had received between 0 and 3 prior chemotherapy regimens. Several patients achieved durable clinical benefit and approximately 20 did not. About 90% of the roughly 29 patients were males with bladder-origin urothelial cancer, and 18 of 29 reported a prior smoking history. Progression-free survival longer than 6 months counted as durable clinical benefit, and TCR features were additionally tested against both progression-free and overall survival. Pretreatment blood TCR-seq was available for twenty-nine patients, at least one posttreatment blood collection was obtained for 24 patients, and tumor TCR-seq was available for 24 patients. In the same patients, whole exome sequencing and RNA sequencing of pretreatment tumors were performed in addition to TCR sequencing. Blood samples gave a median of around 140,000 T cells and 80,000 or so unique TCRs, with a median clonality of approximately 0.08. The study, an exploratory multi-omic analysis, examined somatic, immune and clinical correlates of response to PD-L1 blockade with atezolizumab in urothelial cancer. The full study reports these points: Because the sample size was small (n ≈ 27) and many exploratory analyses were performed, the results are intended to be hypothesis-generating. Improved progression-free and overall survival was found to be associated with pretreatment peripheral blood TCR clonality below the median. Among patients with durable benefit, tumor-associated TCR clones showed greater expansion in peripheral blood 3 weeks after treatment started (n ≈ 23, p = 0.022).

A distance of 13 bases separates the germline ends of V and J, which lose 1 base and 3 bases respectively. The germline V gene gives CDR1 as SGHAT and CDR2 as FQNNGV. Spanning cysteine to phenylalanine, the CDR3 consists of 15 amino acids. The entry retains the CDR3 DNA only, 45 bases that are in frame from base 1. Synthetic TCR analog templates were spiked into each PCR so that absolute template abundance could be estimated from read counts. TCRbeta CDR3 regions were amplified from genomic DNA with bias-controlled V and J gene primers using the immunoSEQ assay. Rearranged TCRbeta segments were sequenced at approximately 20X coverage. In the paper's pipeline: Clustering was used to correct sequencing errors, and CDR3s were annotated against IMGT so that V, D and J genes could be assigned. Only productive TCRbeta rearrangements were used in downstream analyses, excluding out-of-frame or stop-codon sequences. Clonality was calculated as one minus the Shannon entropy normalized by the log of the number of unique productive sequences. Fisher's exact test with Benjamini-Hochberg correction, using a cutoff of adjusted p below 0.01, was how clones that differed between time points or between blood and tumor were identified. Here the immuneACCESS table is served through TCRdb, limited to in-frame sequences with V and J called. Missing clones are a known gap in these copies; in checked studies unresolved V genes cover under half, and the rest lacks a known reason. D and trimming come from the DNA, and the V and J calls and clone size come from that table. This sample has about 91,000 clones in its table, and roughly 90% of those were observed once. In total, the top ten clones hold roughly 10% of the sample.

This sequence uses TRBV11-2 and TRBJ2-7; TRBD2 is possibly the D segment (5 matching bases). The receptor's source is a man between 60 and 75 years old with urothelial cancer. The sequencing here drew on PBMCs, taken around atezolizumab (anti-PD-L1) treatment. In nucleotides, the sequence is TGTGCCAGCAGCTTAGGGCTAGCCAATTACTACGAGCAGTACTTC. It is translated as CASSLGLANYYEQYF.